This TCR beta chain was observed in a study of cytomegalovirus exposure and HLA in healthy donors. Overall study findings and caveats: Accounts indicate the classifier identified cytomegalovirus status with strong specificity and sensitivity.

There are 14 residues in the CDR3. V was shortened by 0 bases and J by 5 bases, with 8 bases between the two germline ends. Germline lookup yields CDR1 LNHNV and CDR2 YYDKDF (reference sequence). Regarding this clone: Its target is not known.

Repertoires were generated with immunoSEQ multiplex PCR, while TCRdb's copy carries only in-frame clones and drops some. The sample includes some 78,000 clones, about 96% seen only once; the top ten take over 1.5%. Sequenced input: PBMCs. V is TRBV15 and J is TRBJ2-4, with a tentative D call TRBD1 (6 bases). The clonotype originates from a man aged 18 to 35 in good health and CMV-seropositive. The chain's CDR3 is CATSRDTGQNIQYF. As DNA, the CDR3 is TGTGCCACCAGCAGAGATACAGGGCAAAACATTCAGTACTTC.